The source of this TCR beta chain is a study of T-cell reconstitution after alpha-beta-depleted transplantation in children. The TCRbeta library incorporated unique molecular identifiers. TCRdb itself ran the PCR reads through MiXCR, one entry per CDR3 protein. The table has about 540,000 distinct CDR3 sequences, about 16% seen once. This CDR3 comprises 15 residues. V shed 3 bases, J shed 1 base, and the junction held 8 bases outside the gene matches. CDR1 and CDR2 (germline): DFQATT, SNEGSKA (reference sequence). This clonotype was detected only a few times. The V gene is TRBV20-1, the J gene TRBJ2-7; TRBD2 aligns across 8 bases. The specimen was PBMCs from the stem cell graft donor, collected from the stem cell graft. This TCR derives from a human donor who donated a stem cell graft to a child with acute lymphoblastic leukemia. The chain's CDR3 is CSASPQREWSYEQYF. CDR3 bases: TGCAGTGCTAGCCCCCAGCGGGAGTGGTCCTACGAGCAGTACTTC.